This entry concerns a single T cell receptor beta chain. The CDR3 runs 15 residues. With 5 bases clipped from V and 5 bases from J, the junction kept 11 bases outside the gene matches. Germline CDR1 reads LGHDT; CDR2 reads YNNKEL (reference sequence). The sample is drawn from a study of CD8 T cells in Susac syndrome. The RNA, about 0.5 to 1 ug, was put through reverse transcription using random hexamers. TCRdb re-called the immunoSEQ multiplex PCR reads with MiXCR, one entry per CDR3 protein. The sample shows about 250,000 distinct CDR3 sequences, 93% of them seen only once. The sequenced sample consisted of CD4+ T cells from PBMCs. The rearrangement joins TRBV3-1 to TRBJ2-5; 7 positions match TRBD1. The TCR sequence derives from a human donor with multiple sclerosis. For the CDR3, the DNA is TGTGCCAGCAGCGTTCGACAGGGCCGAGGGGAGACCCAGTACTTC. This encodes CASSVRQGRGETQYF.